This TCR beta chain was sequenced during a study of T cell changes during pregnancy in multiple sclerosis. The method was immunoSEQ multiplex PCR; TCRdb's version includes in-frame clones alone and lacks a portion of them. The data show about 64,000 clones, around 91% seen once. There are 14 residues in the CDR3. The germline CDR1 and CDR2 sequences are MNHNS and SASEGT. Trimming pared 4 bases from V and 8 bases from J, leaving 15 bases between. The chain has TRBV6-1 and TRBJ1-5; D ambiguous. Sequencing was performed on peripheral blood, taken in the second trimester of pregnancy. This receptor was identified in a female donor in good health, enrolled as a control in a pregnancy study. CDR3 sequence: CASSGKLEFEPQHF. Here the CDR3 DNA reads TGTGCCAGCAGTGGGAAACTAGAATTTGAGCCCCAGCATTTT.